One sample yielded the 25 T cell receptor beta chains listed below, sequenced in a study of cytomegalovirus exposure and HLA in healthy donors. In the PCR, 60 Vbeta and 13 Jbeta primers were used. Profiled with immunoSEQ multiplex PCR; TCRdb holds only in-frame clones, not every one. Seen here are fewer than 200,000 clones, about 88% observed once, and the top ten hold about 0.24%. Material: PBMCs. These receptors all come from a girl under two years old in good health and CMV-seronegative.

The rearrangement links TRBV5-1 to TRBJ1-4; a possible D gene is TRBD1 (5 bases). V was cut by 3 bases and J by 10 bases, with 13 bases left in between. Germline CDR1 and CDR2: SGHRS and YFSETQ. This CDR3 has 13 amino acids. CDR3 in amino acids: CASSSLREAKLFF. The CDR3 DNA is TGCGCCAGCAGCTCTCTCAGGGAAGCAAAACTGTTTTTT.

The chain links TRBV5-4 to TRBJ2-7; 7 nucleotides line up with TRBD1. Germline trimming cut 0 bases from V and 0 bases from J; bases unmatched to any gene: 6. From germline, CDR1 is SGHNT and CDR2 YYREEE (reference sequence). This CDR3 is 16 amino acids long. The CDR3 DNA is TGTGCCAGCAGCTTGGCCTTCGGGACAGCCTCCTACGAGCAGTACTTC. This codes for CASSLAFGTASYEQYF.

J is TRBJ2-7 and V is TRBV14; no clear D. The CDR3 length is 13 residues. V lost 3 bases and J 6 bases, leaving 12 bases between the germline ends. The germline V gene has CDR1 SGHDN and CDR2 FVKESK. CDR3 amino acids: CASSQESGFEQYF. The CDR3 coding sequence is TGTGCCAGCAGCCAGGAGTCCGGGTTCGAGCAGTACTTC.

The chain couples TRBV15 to TRBJ1-4, with a tentative D call TRBD1 (6 bases). The V and J ends lost 5 bases and 4 bases respectively, with 14 bases between them. The CDR3 consists of 15 residues. Germline V gene lookup returns CDR1 LNHNV and CDR2 YYDKDF (reference sequence). CDR3 nucleotides: TGTGCCACCAGCCCCCGCGGACAGATTAATGAAAAACTGTTTTTT. Translated: CATSPRGQINEKLFF.

Concerning this clone: Other nucleotide sequences in the sample specify the same CDR3. This sequence joins TRBV4-3 and TRBJ1-4, with D maybe TRBD1 (6 bases). CDR1 LGHNA and CDR2 YSLEER come from the germline V gene. The CDR3 runs to 14 residues. Trimming removed 4 bases at V and 0 bases at J, with 6 bases between. CDR3 bases: TGCGCCAGCAGCCGACAGGCAACTAATGAAAAACTGTTTTTT. Amino acids: CASSRQATNEKLFF.

This rearrangement joins TRBV6-1 to TRBJ1-2; D ambiguous. The CDR3 is 13 residues long. V was shortened by 7 bases and J by 4 bases, with 13 bases between the two germline ends. Germline CDR1 reads MNHNS; CDR2 reads SASEGT. CDR3 coding DNA: TGTGCCAGCAATCTCGACGGGGTCTATGGCTACACCTTC. It specifies CASNLDGVYGYTF.

The rearrangement links TRBV14 to TRBJ2-2, with a possible D match to TRBD1 (7 bases). The CDR3 is made up of 18 amino acids. V dropped 0 bases and J dropped 3 bases, with 17 bases sitting between them. Germline CDR1 is SGHDN and CDR2 is FVKESK. CDR3 nucleotides: TGTGCCAGCAGCCAAGATTTTTGGCAGGGGGGAGACACCGGGGAGCTGTTTTTT. Its protein product is CASSQDFWQGGDTGELFF.

In this sample, this clone turned up once. The J gene is TRBJ1-6, the V gene TRBV5-6; TRBD1 is a possible D gene (5 bases). Germline V gene data show CDR1 as SGHDT and CDR2 as YYEEEE. The CDR3 is 16 residues long. Trimming shortened V by 3 bases and J by 9 bases, and 19 bases separated the two germline ends. CDR3 in amino acids: CASSWNWRGASSPLHF. The CDR3 DNA follows: TGTGCCAGCAGCTGGAACTGGAGGGGCGCTAGTTCACCCCTCCACTTT.

Here the CDR3 DNA reads TGTGCCAGCAGCTTAATGGGGACAAGACAAGGGACCGGGGAGCTGTTTTTT. It codes for CASSLMGTRQGTGELFF. The chain joins TRBV13 to TRBJ2-2; possibly TRBD1 for D (6 bases). Trimming removed 2 bases from V and 5 bases from J, with 18 bases in between. CDR1 and CDR2 from the germline V gene are PRHDT and FYEKMQ (reference sequence). The CDR3 runs 17 residues. The full variable domain, rest sourced from reference TRBV13 and TRBJ2-2, is AAGVIQSPRHLIKEKRETATLKCYPIPRHDTVYWYQQGPGQDPQFLISFYEKMQSDKGSIPDRFSAQQFSDYHSELNMSSLELGDSALYFCASSLMGTRQGTGELFFGEGSRLTVL.

The chain links TRBV11-2 to TRBJ2-7, with D unclear. Germline CDR1 SGHAT, CDR2 FQNNGV. The CDR3 totals 13 residues. V dropped 1 base and J dropped 3 bases, with 7 bases sitting between them. The CDR3 sequence: CASSLGRHYEQYF. The CDR3, as DNA: TGTGCCAGCAGCTTAGGTCGACACTACGAGCAGTACTTC.

This clone was recorded a few times. The chain couples TRBV7-9 to TRBJ1-1, with D possibly matching TRBD1 (5 bases). The CDR3 runs to 12 residues. CDR1 SEHNR and CDR2 FQNEAQ come from the germline V gene (reference sequence). V lost 10 bases and J lost 1, with 10 bases in between. The CDR3 region has the DNA TGTGCCATTGGACAAACGAACACTGAAGCTTTCTTT. Protein product: CAIGQTNTEAFF.

V is TRBV14 and J is TRBJ1-3; D unclear. Trimming left V 4 bases short and J 4 bases short, with 11 bases between. CDR1 SGHDN and CDR2 FVKESK come from the germline V gene. The CDR3 contains 14 residues. The CDR3 coding sequence is TGTGCCAGCAGCCGGCTTGGGAGCGGAAACACCATATATTTT. This gives the protein CASSRLGSGNTIYF.

The chain employs TRBV5-1 and TRBJ2-1; 12 positions match TRBD2. The germline CDR1 and CDR2 sequences are SGHRS and YFSETQ. CDR3 size: 15 residues. Trimming cost V 4 bases and J 9 bases; bases outside gene matches: 8. Here the CDR3 reads CASSILAGGPSEQFF. CDR3 bases: TGCGCCAGCAGCATCCTAGCGGGGGGGCCTAGTGAGCAGTTCTTC.

Written as DNA, the CDR3 is TGCAGCGTTGCGACTAGCGGGGGGGTTGGTACGCAGTATTTT. Amino acids: CSVATSGGVGTQYF. The rearrangement joins TRBV29-1 to TRBJ2-3, with 14 positions matching TRBD2. The CDR3 is made up of 14 amino acids. The germline CDR1 and CDR2 sequences are SQVTM and ANQGSEA. Germline trimming cut 4 bases from V and 8 bases from J; bases unmatched to any gene: 5.

The V and J genes are TRBV29-1 and TRBJ2-7; D might be TRBD2 (5 bases). Germline values: CDR1 SQVTM, CDR2 ANQGSEA. The CDR3 is made up of 13 amino acids. V shed 6 bases and J shed 2 bases, with 14 bases lying between them. The CDR3 nucleotides read TGCAGCGTCGCCGGACTCTACACCTACGAGCAGTACTTC. Residues: CSVAGLYTYEQYF.

The chain links TRBV9 to TRBJ2-4; weak D call: TRBD1 (6 bases). Trimming took off 4 bases at V and 3 bases at J, with 11 bases between the two ends. Germline CDR1 SGDLS, CDR2 YYNGEE. This CDR3 region has 14 residues. The CDR3 reads CASSPGDLKNIQYF. The DNA of the CDR3 is TGTGCCAGCAGCCCAGGGGACCTCAAAAACATTCAGTACTTC. Full variable domain (outside the CDR3, taken from reference TRBV9 and TRBJ2-4): DSGVTQTPKHLITATGQRVTLRCSPRSGDLSVYWYQQSLDQGLQFLIQYYNGEERAKGNILERFSAQQFPDLHSELNLSSLELGDSALYFCASSPGDLKNIQYFGAGTRLSVL.

The rearrangement uses TRBV5-1 and TRBJ2-7, with 10 bases matching TRBD2. Germline loops: CDR1 SGHRS, CDR2 YFSETQ. The CDR3 extends over 17 amino acids. J lost 7 bases, V lost 4 bases, and 17 bases had no gene match. The chain's CDR3 is CASSPLGSGRAYEEQYF. The DNA of the CDR3 is TGCGCCAGCAGCCCCCTGGGGAGCGGGAGGGCCTATGAAGAGCAGTACTTC.

V and J are TRBV7-3 and TRBJ2-5, with D unclear. CDR1 is SGHTA and CDR2 is FQGTGA in the germline V gene. With 1 base removed from V and 1 base from J, the gap between germline ends came to 13 bases. There are 16 residues in the CDR3. The CDR3 here is CASSLSRLPGQETQYF. The CDR3, as DNA: TGTGCCAGCAGCTTAAGCCGGCTGCCGGGCCAAGAGACCCAGTACTTC.

V is TRBV5-1 and J is TRBJ2-7, with D perhaps TRBD1 (6 bases). V gave up 4 bases and J gave up 4 bases, with 15 bases separating them. CDR3 length equals 14 residues. Germline V CDR1 and CDR2: SGHRS, YFSETQ. This CDR3 reads CASSPRDTMYEQYF. Here the CDR3 DNA reads TGCGCCAGCAGCCCCCGGGACACGATGTACGAGCAGTACTTC.

The rearrangement joins TRBV11-2 to TRBJ2-7, with D hard to call. The CDR3 has 11 amino acids. V gave up 3 bases and J gave up 9 bases, with 9 bases separating them. Germline CDR1 and CDR2: SGHAT and FQNNGV. CDR3 sequence reads: CASSLLAVQYF. In nucleotides, the CDR3 is TGTGCCAGCAGCTTGTTGGCAGTGCAGTACTTC.

The gene calls are TRBV5-1 and TRBJ1-2; D unclear. The germline V and J ends were trimmed by 0 bases and 6 bases, with 9 bases remaining between them. There are 13 residues in the CDR3. Per germline, CDR1 SGHRS and CDR2 YFSETQ. The CDR3 DNA reads TGCGCCAGCAGCTTGGGAGGGTTCAATGGCTACACCTTC. The encoded protein is CASSLGGFNGYTF.

The chain recombines TRBV18 with TRBJ1-5; a weak D match, TRBD1 (5 bases). The CDR3 covers 15 residues. From germline, CDR1 is KGHSH and CDR2 LQKENI. The V end was cut by 2 bases, the J end by 4 bases, with 12 bases between. The CDR3 bases are TGTGCCAGCTCACCAGGTGACAGCGCAAATCAGCCCCAGCATTTT. Its protein is CASSPGDSANQPQHF.

The chain has TRBV11-1 and TRBJ2-1, with TRBD1 as a possible D gene (6 bases). Germline loops: CDR1 SGHAT, CDR2 FQDESV (reference sequence). CDR3 length: 16 amino acids. Trimming left V 0 bases short and J 6 bases short, with 15 bases between. The CDR3 DNA sequence: TGTGCCAGCAGCTTAGCACAGGGCACAACTTCCAATGAGCAGTTCTTC. Residues: CASSLAQGTTSNEQFF.

As for this clone: The germline gene is not matched at one end of the junction; a read error may be the cause. The V call is TRBV7-9, the J call TRBJ2-7; 8 nucleotides agree with TRBD1. This CDR3 contains 14 residues. Germline lookup yields CDR1 SEHNR and CDR2 FQNEAQ (reference sequence). DNA for the CDR3: TGTTCCAGCAGTCCTAGACAGGGGCGCTACGAGCAGTACTTC. Its protein product is CSSSPRQGRYEQYF.

The rearrangement uses TRBV10-1 and TRBJ1-5, with D unresolved. Trimming shortened V by 4 bases and J by 4 bases, and 8 bases separated the two germline ends. CDR3 size: 13 residues. CDR1 is WNHNN and CDR2 is SYGVQD in the germline V gene (reference sequence). The CDR3 DNA is TGCGCCAGCAGTGGAGATCTAAATCAGCCCCAGCATTTT. This encodes CASSGDLNQPQHF.